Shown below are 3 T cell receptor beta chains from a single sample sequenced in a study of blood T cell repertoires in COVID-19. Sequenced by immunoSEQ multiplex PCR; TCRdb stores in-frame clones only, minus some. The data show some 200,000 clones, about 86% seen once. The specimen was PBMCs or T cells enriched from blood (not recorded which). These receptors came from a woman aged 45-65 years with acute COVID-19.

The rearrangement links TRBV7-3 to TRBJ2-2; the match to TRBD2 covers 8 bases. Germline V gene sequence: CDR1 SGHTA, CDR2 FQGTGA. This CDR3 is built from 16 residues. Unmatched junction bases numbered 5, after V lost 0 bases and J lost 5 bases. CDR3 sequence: CASSLTGSGRTGELFF. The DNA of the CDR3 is TGTGCCAGCAGCTTAACGGGCAGCGGGAGAACCGGGGAGCTGTTTTTT.

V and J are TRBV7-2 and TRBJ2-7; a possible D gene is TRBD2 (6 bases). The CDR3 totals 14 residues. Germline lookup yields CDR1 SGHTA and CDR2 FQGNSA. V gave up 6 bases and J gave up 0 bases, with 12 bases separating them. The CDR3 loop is CASSLLALSYEQYF. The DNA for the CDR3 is TGTGCCAGCAGTTTGCTAGCGCTCTCCTACGAGCAGTACTTC. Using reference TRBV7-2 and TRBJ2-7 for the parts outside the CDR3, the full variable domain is GAGVSQSPSNKVTEKGKDVELRCDPISGHTALYWYRQSLGQGLEFLIYFQGNSAPDKSGLPSDRFSAERTGGSVSTLTIQRTQQEDSAVYLCASSLLALSYEQYFGPGTRLTVT.

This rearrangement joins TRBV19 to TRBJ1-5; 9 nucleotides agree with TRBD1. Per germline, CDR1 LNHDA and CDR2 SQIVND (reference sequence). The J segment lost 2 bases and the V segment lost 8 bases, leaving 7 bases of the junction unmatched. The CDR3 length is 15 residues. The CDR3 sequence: CASRTGGAGNQPQHF. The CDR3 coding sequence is TGTGCCAGTCGTACAGGGGGCGCAGGCAATCAGCCCCAGCATTTT.